This record concerns one T cell receptor beta chain sequence. Its binding antigen is unknown. Base qualities are not recorded, but no much larger clone differs from it by a single base. The sample is drawn from a study of glioma-infiltrating T cells after dendritic cell vaccination (TCRdb year 2016). Context from the whole study: Of the approximately 15 glioblastoma patients in the cohort, all drawn from Phase I and II dendritic cell vaccination trials, 9 were newly diagnosed and 6 had recurrent disease. The vaccine was prepared from monocyte-derived dendritic cells that were cultured for under 8 days with IL-4 and GM-CSF and then pulsed overnight with autologous tumor lysate. In glioblastoma patients vaccinated with dendritic cells, deep sequencing of TCR beta CDR3 regions served to measure tumor-infiltrating lymphocyte content and to compare repertoires between tumor and blood. Each patient got three intradermal injections of the dendritic cell vaccine, spaced at biweekly intervals, in the arm below the axilla. Between 2003 and 2012, the patients were given dendritic cell vaccination pulsed with autologous tumor lysate. TCR sequencing metrics, including TIL content and tumor-blood repertoire overlap, were correlated with survival after dendritic cell vaccination. What the research found in general, with its limitations: No direct relationship between TCR clonality and survival was found, suggesting that a diverse polyclonal response may matter. After dendritic cell vaccination, a higher estimated pretreatment TIL content predicted longer time to progression and longer overall survival. The cohort was small and heterogeneous, with few patients having full blood and tumor sets and even fewer initial-recurrent tumor pairs. The response model built on TCR overlap across three groups was characterized as speculative, with prospective validation still needed.

Using the immunoSEQ assay, TCRB CDR3 regions were amplified from approximately 2.1 micrograms of genomic DNA, or from all available DNA when less than that was on hand. The multiplex PCR relied on 60 forward primers for TCR V beta segments and 13 reverse primers for J beta segments. To estimate the number of reads per starting template, synthetic control templates were added to each sample at limiting dilution. The Illumina HiSeq System generated sequencing reads of 87 bp. Per the authors' processing: PCR and sequencing errors were removed by a nearest neighbor algorithm that merged closely related sequences. TCR overlap was measured as the percentage of unique tumor TCR beta sequences also present in the same patient's peripheral blood. TCRdb holds this immuneACCESS table with in-frame rearrangements only. Some clones are missing; in checked studies, unresolved V genes explain under half, and the rest has no known cause. Clonal size and the V and J genes are those of that table, whereas D and trimming came from the DNA. This sample holds 65,000 or so clones; 86% were observed only once. The ten largest clones take up around a tenth of the sample.

CDR1 is given as MNHEY and CDR2 as SVGAGI, both from the germline V gene. Trimmed from V: 2 bases; trimmed from J: 7 bases; junction bases lacking a gene match: 5. Reading from cysteine to phenylalanine, the CDR3 counts 16 amino acids. The read is trimmed to its CDR3 DNA, 48 bases read in frame from base 1. The intended sense of this specimen's time point label: after dendritic cell vaccination, including at tumor progression/relapse. To be selected, patients needed enough residual fresh-frozen tumor tissue and more than two years of available survival data. Although molecular status otherwise differed among the glioblastoma patients, no patient had an isocitrate dehydrogenase mutation. PBMC were collected before vaccination, two weeks after the third vaccination, and at tumor progression if progression occurred. The Qiagen DNeasy Blood extraction Kit was used to extract genomic DNA.

Sequencing was performed on blood, taken after dendritic cell vaccination. This TCR derives from a human donor with glioblastoma. The chain couples TRBV6-5 to TRBJ2-1, and 13 junction bases match TRBD2. The sequenced DNA: TGTGCCAGCAGTTACGCACTAGCGGGAGGGGAAAATGAGCAGTTCTTC. Translated, it reads CASSYALAGGENEQFF.